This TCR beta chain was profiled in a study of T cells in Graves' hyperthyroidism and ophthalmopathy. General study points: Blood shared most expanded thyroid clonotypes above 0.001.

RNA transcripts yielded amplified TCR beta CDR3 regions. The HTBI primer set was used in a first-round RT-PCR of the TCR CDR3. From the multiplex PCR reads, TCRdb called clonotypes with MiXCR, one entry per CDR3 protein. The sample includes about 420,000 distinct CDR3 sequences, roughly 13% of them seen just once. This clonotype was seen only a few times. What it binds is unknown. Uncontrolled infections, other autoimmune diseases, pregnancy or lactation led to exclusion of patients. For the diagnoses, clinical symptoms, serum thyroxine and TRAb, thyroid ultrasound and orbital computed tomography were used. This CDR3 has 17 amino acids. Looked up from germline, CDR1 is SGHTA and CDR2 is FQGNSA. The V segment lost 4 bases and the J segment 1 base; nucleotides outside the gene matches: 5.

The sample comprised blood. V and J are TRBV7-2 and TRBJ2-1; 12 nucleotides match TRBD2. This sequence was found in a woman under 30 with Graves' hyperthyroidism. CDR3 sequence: CASSWWTSGTSYNEQFF. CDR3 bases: TGTGCCAGCAGCTGGTGGACTAGCGGGACTTCCTACAATGAGCAGTTCTTC.